The clone carrying this T cell receptor (beta chain) came up many times. Its antigen is not known. These data belong to a study of CD8 T cells in ankylosing spondylitis. Regarding the study as a whole: Within matched ankylosing spondylitis synovial fluid, disease-linked clones were reportedly significantly enriched. Among TCR beta sequences, a motif of roughly 8 highly homologous variants appeared characteristic of ankylosing spondylitis blood.

TCRdb reprocessed the 5' RACE reads via MiXCR and lists one record per CDR3 protein. The table records a few hundred thousand distinct CDR3 sequences, about a fifth of them present only once. The clonotype comes from a male donor with ankylosing spondylitis. Sequenced input: blood, either unsorted or a sorted T cell fraction (not recorded which).

The CDR3 bases are TGTGCCAGCAGCCGTTTGGGAATAAGCGGGACGGGCACAGATACGCAGTATTTT. It encodes CASSRLGISGTGTDTQYF. This sequence joins TRBV12-3 or TRBV12-4 and TRBJ2-3; 7 bases agree with TRBD2. The CDR3 is 18 residues long. Trimming cost V 6 bases and J 1 base; bases outside gene matches: 16.